The entry below describes one TCR beta chain. Its antigen remains undetermined. Per-base qualities were not stored, and no clone one base away is much larger. The data were taken from a study of T cell changes during pregnancy in multiple sclerosis (dated by TCRdb to the late 2010s). General notes on the study: In women with multiple sclerosis, the researchers looked at how the T cell repertoire shifted as pregnancy progressed.

Library method: the immunoSEQ multiplex PCR assay. TCRdb obtained this table from immuneACCESS and retained in-frame rearrangements with V and J assigned. These tables miss some clones; where compared with another copy, unresolved V genes account for less than half of the shortfall, and the remainder is unexplained. The sample table lists tens of thousands of clones, 85% to 95% of them with a count of one. Jointly, the top ten make up approximately 1.9% of the sample. Including cysteine and phenylalanine, the CDR3 has 15 amino acids. The sequence is cut down to CDR3 DNA, 45 bases in frame from base 1. According to the germline V gene, CDR1 reads MGHRA and CDR2 reads YSYEKL. Unmatched junction bases come to 4, with V trimmed by 1 base and J by 4 bases.

The chain joins TRBV4-1 to TRBJ1-2; 9 junctional bases match TRBD1. This clonotype originated in a female donor with multiple sclerosis, enrolled in a pregnancy study. The material sequenced was peripheral blood, taken after pregnancy. The CDR3 sequence is CASSQATGGGYGYTF. At the DNA level, the sequence is TGCGCCAGCAGCCAAGCAACAGGGGGCGGCTATGGCTACACCTTC.